This TCR beta chain was found in a study of cytotoxic CD8 clonotypes in ibrutinib-treated CLL. Study information: Partial response was seen in approximately 24 patients and complete response in 2; after median around 72 months, approximately 15 stayed remitted, about 12 progressed.

After removal of 4 bases from V and 9 bases from J, the junction contained 18 bases not matched to a gene. CDR3 length: 16 residues. CDR1 is SGHKS and CDR2 is YYEKEE in the germline V gene (reference sequence). The table came from immunoSEQ multiplex PCR; TCRdb's copy has only in-frame clones and leaves some out. This table has some 92,000 clones, approximately 71% appearing once. Sequences were derived from PBMCs, sampled after 24 months of ibrutinib treatment. The receptor was derived from a human donor with chronic lymphocytic leukemia. The gene calls are TRBV5-5 and TRBJ1-1; 7 nucleotides agree with TRBD1. CDR3 sequence reads: CASSHDATRQGLKAFF. The CDR3 DNA sequence: TGTGCCAGCAGCCACGATGCTACTAGACAGGGTCTTAAAGCTTTCTTT.